The present T cell receptor (beta chain) was sequenced within a study of T-cell reconstitution after alpha-beta-depleted transplantation in children. Unique molecular identifiers tagged the TCRbeta library. TCRdb re-called the PCR reads with MiXCR, one entry per CDR3 protein. The data show some 530,000 distinct CDR3 sequences, around 13% seen once. The CDR3 length is 15 residues. Germline values: CDR1 ENHRY, CDR2 SYGVKD. After removal of 6 bases from V and 6 bases from J, the junction contained 5 bases not matched to a gene. In this sample, this clonotype turned up a few times. The sequence was collected from a human donor who donated a stem cell graft to a child with combined immunodeficiency. The chain has TRBV10-3 and TRBJ1-6; 10 bases are shared with TRBD1. This material consisted of PBMCs from the stem cell graft donor, taken from the stem cell graft. CDR3 amino acids: CAISTGTGVNSPLHF. The CDR3 DNA sequence: TGTGCCATCAGCACCGGGACAGGGGTTAATTCACCCCTCCACTTT.